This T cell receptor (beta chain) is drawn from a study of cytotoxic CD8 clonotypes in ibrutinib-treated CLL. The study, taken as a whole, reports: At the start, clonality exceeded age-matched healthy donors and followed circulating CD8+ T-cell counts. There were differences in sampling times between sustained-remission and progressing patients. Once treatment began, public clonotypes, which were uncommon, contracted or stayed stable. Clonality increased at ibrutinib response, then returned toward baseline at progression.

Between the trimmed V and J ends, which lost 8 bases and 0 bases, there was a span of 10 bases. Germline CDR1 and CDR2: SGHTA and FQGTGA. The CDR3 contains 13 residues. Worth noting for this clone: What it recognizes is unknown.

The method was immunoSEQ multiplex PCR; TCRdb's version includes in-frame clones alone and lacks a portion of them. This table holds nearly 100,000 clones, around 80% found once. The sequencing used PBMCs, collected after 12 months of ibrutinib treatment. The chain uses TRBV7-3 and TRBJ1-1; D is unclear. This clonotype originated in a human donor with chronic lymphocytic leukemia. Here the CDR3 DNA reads TGTGCCAGCCGAGACGGCATGAACACTGAAGCTTTCTTT. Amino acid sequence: CASRDGMNTEAFF.